These 27 T cell receptor beta chains came from one sample sequenced in a study of T cell repertoires in cytomegalovirus infection. TCRdb independently ran MiXCR on the reads; one entry per CDR3 protein. The data hold about 110,000 distinct CDR3 sequences, with 10% observed a single time. For these receptors, no antigen is known. Sequencing was done on a sample of PBMCs, sequenced either directly or after in vitro stimulation (not recorded which). The receptors come from a human donor in good health (CMV status not recorded). Some clones in this sample may be carry-over from other donors' samples.

This clonotype was observed a handful of times. The chain carries TRBV7-3 and TRBJ2-1, with D possibly TRBD2 on 6 matching bases. The CDR3 has 13 residues. The V gene lost 1 base and the J gene lost 6 bases, with 7 bases spanning the gap. Germline V gives CDR1 SGHTA, CDR2 FQGTGA. CDR3 DNA sequence: TGTGCCAGCAGCTTAAGAGCGGGCAATGAGCAGTTCTTC. This sequence encodes CASSLRAGNEQFF. The entire variable domain, with the rest obtained from reference TRBV7-3 and TRBJ2-1, is as follows: GAGVSQTPSNKVTEKGKYVELRCDPISGHTALYWYRQSLGQGPEFLIYFQGTGAADDSGLPNDRFFAVRPEGSVSTLKIQRTERGDSAVYLCASSLRAGNEQFFGPGTRLTVL.

The chain couples TRBV11-2 to TRBJ2-1; 9 nucleotides line up with TRBD2. The V and J ends lost 5 bases and 2 bases, in that order; junction bases with no gene match: 10. Germline CDR1 SGHAT, CDR2 FQNNGV. The CDR3 spans 17 residues. CDR3 nucleotides: TGTGCCAGCAGCCCACTTCGCGGGGGGGGGCCCTACAATGAGCAGTTCTTC. Its protein product is CASSPLRGGGPYNEQFF.

Ten or more counts support this clonotype. V usage is TRBV6-1 and J usage is TRBJ2-1, with 7 bases matching TRBD1. The germline gives CDR1 MNHNS, CDR2 SASEGT. This CDR3 has 15 residues. After removal of 7 bases from V and 3 bases from J, the junction contained 9 bases not matched to a gene. This CDR3 reads CASTPDRVGYNEQFF. The CDR3 bases are TGTGCCAGCACCCCAGACAGGGTGGGCTACAATGAGCAGTTCTTC.

The chain uses TRBV10-3 and TRBJ2-1; D gene unclear. Trimming cost V 3 bases and J 10 bases, with 28 bases left between them. The length of the CDR3 is 18 residues. Germline CDR1 reads ENHRY; CDR2 reads SYGVKD. The CDR3 sequence is CAISDRKASALLEWEQFF. CDR3 coding DNA: TGTGCCATCAGTGATAGAAAAGCCAGCGCCCTCCTAGAGTGGGAGCAGTTCTTC.

This clonotype showed up just a few times. The rearrangement uses TRBV7-2 and TRBJ2-7, with 11 bases fitting TRBD2. This CDR3 comprises 16 residues. The V and J ends lost 5 bases and 6 bases, in that order; junction bases with no gene match: 12. Germline assignment: CDR1 SGHTA and CDR2 FQGNSA. CDR3 sequence: CASSEQIAGGPGEQYF. Here the CDR3 DNA reads TGTGCCAGCAGCGAACAAATAGCGGGAGGGCCGGGCGAGCAGTACTTC.

The sample holds a few counts of this clonotype. V gene TRBV6-1 combines with J gene TRBJ2-1, with D perhaps matching TRBD1 (5 bases). Germline V gene data show CDR1 as MNHNS and CDR2 as SASEGT. The CDR3 runs 11 residues. The CDR3 nucleotides are TGTGGGTACAGGTCCTACAATGAGCAGTTCTTC. Amino acids: CGYRSYNEQFF.

This rearrangement joins TRBV18 to TRBJ2-2; no firm D call. CDR1 and CDR2 (germline): KGHSH, LQKENI. Between the trimmed V and J ends, which lost 8 bases and 6 bases, there was a span of 10 bases. The CDR3 sequence is 12 residues long. For the CDR3, the DNA is TGTGCCAGCCGGACCGACGCCGGGGAGCTGTTTTTT. This gives the protein CASRTDAGELFF.

This clonotype showed up many times. The gene calls are TRBV25-1 and TRBJ1-2; 7 bases agree with TRBD1. The CDR3 contains 13 residues. V shed 5 bases and J 3 bases; nucleotides not matched to a gene: 3. Germline V CDR1 and CDR2: MGHDK, SYGVNS. The CDR3 here is CASSPQGHYGYTF. Here the CDR3 DNA reads TGTGCCAGCAGTCCACAGGGGCACTATGGCTACACCTTC.

In its sample, this clonotype was seen a few times. The rearrangement joins TRBV5-1 to TRBJ2-1, with 8 bases matching TRBD1. The CDR3 has 18 amino acids. After removal of 0 bases from V and 5 bases from J, the junction contained 13 bases not matched to a gene. CDR1 SGHRS and CDR2 YFSETQ come from the germline V gene. In DNA, the CDR3 is TGCGCCAGCAGCTTGGCAAAGTTGTCTGGACAGGGAGACAATGAGCAGTTCTTC. It translates to CASSLAKLSGQGDNEQFF.

This clonotype was found many times. This chain connects TRBV7-2 to TRBJ2-3; a weak D match, TRBD1 (5 bases). The CDR3 sequence is 13 residues long. V dropped 3 bases and J dropped 4 bases, with 8 bases sitting between them. From germline, CDR1 is SGHTA and CDR2 FQGNSA. The CDR3 reads CASSLQGSDTQYF. The CDR3 DNA follows: TGTGCCAGCAGCTTGCAGGGTTCAGATACGCAGTATTTT. The full variable domain, rest sourced from reference TRBV7-2 and TRBJ2-3, is GAGVSQSPSNKVTEKGKDVELRCDPISGHTALYWYRQSLGQGLEFLIYFQGNSAPDKSGLPSDRFSAERTGGSVSTLTIQRTQQEDSAVYLCASSLQGSDTQYFGPGTRLTVL.

This clonotype was found many times. The chain combines TRBV6-2 or TRBV6-3 with TRBJ2-1; the match to TRBD2 covers 9 bases. CDR1 and CDR2 (germline): MNHEY, SVGEGT. The CDR3 runs 13 residues. V gave up 5 bases and J gave up 7 bases; unmatched junction bases: 3. In DNA, the CDR3 is TGTGCCAGCAGTCAGCGGGGGGATAATGAGCAGTTCTTC. It codes for CASSQRGDNEQFF.

This clonotype was counted a few times. The chain carries TRBV14 and TRBJ1-1; D is undetermined. Germline V gives CDR1 SGHDN, CDR2 FVKESK. V was clipped by 3 bases and J by 4 bases, with 15 bases between them. CDR3 length equals 15 residues. This chain's CDR3 is CASSHRFGSGTEAFF. The CDR3 DNA reads TGTGCCAGCAGCCATCGTTTCGGGTCAGGCACTGAAGCTTTCTTT. Looking up the rest from reference TRBV14 and TRBJ1-1 gives the full variable domain: EAGVTQFPSHSVIEKGQTVTLRCDPISGHDNLYWYRRVMGKEIKFLLHFVKESKQDESGMPNNRFLAERTGGTYSTLKVQPAELEDSGVYFCASSHRFGSGTEAFFGQGTRLTVV.

This clonotype came up many times. The rearrangement joins TRBV12-3 or TRBV12-4 to TRBJ1-5; D ambiguous. CDR3 size: 14 residues. V lost 6 bases and J lost 1, with 10 bases in between. As DNA, the CDR3 is TGTGCCAGCAGCCAGAACTGGAGCAATCAGCCCCAGCATTTT. Its translation is CASSQNWSNQPQHF.

This clonotype has only a few counts. V gene TRBV27 combines with J gene TRBJ1-1, with TRBD1 as a possible D gene (5 bases). Trimming shortened V by 0 bases and J by 0 bases, and 8 bases separated the two germline ends. The CDR3 is 15 amino acids. Germline assignment: CDR1 MNHEY and CDR2 SMNVEV (reference sequence). The CDR3 DNA follows: TGTGCCAGCAGTTTATCCGACAGCATGAACACTGAAGCTTTCTTT. Its translation is CASSLSDSMNTEAFF.

This clonotype was recorded a few times. The genes are TRBV6-2 or TRBV6-3 and TRBJ2-1, with 10 bases fitting TRBD1. Germline V gene lookup returns CDR1 MNHEY and CDR2 SVGEGT. J was trimmed by 8 bases and V by 4 bases; bases with no gene match: 2. The CDR3 sequence is 13 residues long. Written as DNA, the CDR3 is TGTGCCAGCAGTTCGGACAGGGGGTATGAGCAGTTCTTC. Its translation: CASSSDRGYEQFF.

J is TRBJ2-1 and V is TRBV6-2 or TRBV6-3; 8 nucleotides agree with TRBD2. This CDR3 contains 16 residues. Unmatched junction bases numbered 9, after V lost 0 bases and J lost 8 bases. Germline assignment: CDR1 MNHEY and CDR2 SVGEGT. The CDR3 is CASSYSTAGGRDEQFF. CDR3 coding DNA: TGTGCCAGCAGTTACTCGACGGCGGGAGGAAGAGATGAGCAGTTCTTC.

Ten or more counts support this clonotype. The gene calls are TRBV7-9 and TRBJ2-1, with 8 bases identical to TRBD2. The CDR3 contains 15 residues. CDR1 and CDR2 (germline): SEHNR, FQNEAQ (reference sequence). Trimming removed 4 bases from V and 4 bases from J; junction bases left unmatched: 6. The DNA of the CDR3 is TGTGCCAGCAGCTCTACTAGCGGAGTTTACAATGAGCAGTTCTTC. Encoded protein: CASSSTSGVYNEQFF. The full variable domain, rest sourced from reference TRBV7-9 and TRBJ2-1, is DTGVSQNPRHKITKRGQNVTFRCDPISEHNRLYWYRQTLGQGPEFLTYFQNEAQLEKSRLLSDRFSAERPKGSFSTLEIQRTEQGDSAMYLCASSSTSGVYNEQFFGPGTRLTVL.

This clonotype was counted a few times. The genes are TRBV5-1 and TRBJ1-2, with TRBD1 matching over 7 bases. V shed 4 bases and J 8 bases; nucleotides not matched to a gene: 8. The CDR3 is made up of 13 amino acids. The germline V gene has CDR1 SGHRS and CDR2 YFSETQ. The CDR3 region is CASSIGQAEGYTF. DNA of the CDR3: TGCGCCAGCAGCATAGGACAGGCGGAGGGCTACACCTTC.

In its sample, this clonotype was seen many times. V and J are TRBV4-2 and TRBJ2-1; TRBD2 aligns across 7 bases. With 1 base clipped from V and 0 bases from J, the junction kept 6 bases outside the gene matches. The CDR3 length is 17 residues. Germline values: CDR1 LGHNA, CDR2 YNFKEQ. CDR3 protein: CASSQGSGASSYNEQFF. The CDR3 nucleotides are TGTGCCAGCAGCCAAGGGAGCGGGGCGAGCTCCTACAATGAGCAGTTCTTC.

This clonotype was recorded a few times. V usage is TRBV27 and J usage is TRBJ1-5; 8 positions agree with TRBD1. V shed 5 bases, J shed 0 bases, and the junction held 9 bases outside the gene matches. The germline V gene encodes CDR1 MNHEY and CDR2 SMNVEV (reference sequence). This CDR3 has 17 amino acids. CDR3 sequence reads: CASSRTGWGYSNQPQHF. CDR3 in DNA: TGTGCCAGCAGTCGGACAGGGTGGGGTTATAGCAATCAGCCCCAGCATTTT.

Many counts were recorded for this clonotype. V usage is TRBV4-1 and J usage is TRBJ2-1; TRBD2 matches at 12 bases. With 1 base clipped from V and 0 bases from J, the junction kept 7 bases outside the gene matches. There are 19 residues in the CDR3. The germline V gene encodes CDR1 MGHRA and CDR2 YSYEKL. This CDR3 reads CASSQVGLAGPSSYNEQFF. The CDR3 DNA sequence: TGCGCCAGCAGCCAAGTAGGACTAGCGGGGCCCAGCTCCTACAATGAGCAGTTCTTC.

This clonotype was seen a few times. The CDR3 DNA reads as TGTGCCAGCAGCTTACCCGCAGGGGGAAGTTCTGGAAACACCATATATTTT. This codes for CASSLPAGGSSGNTIYF. The gene calls are TRBV11-3 and TRBJ1-3; TRBD1 agrees at 7 bases. The CDR3 is 17 amino acids. With 2 bases clipped from V and 1 base from J, the junction kept 8 bases outside the gene matches. Per the germline V gene, CDR1 is SGHNT and CDR2 is YENEEA.

The chain employs TRBV30 and TRBJ2-2, with TRBD2 as a possible D gene (6 bases). The CDR3 has 13 residues. Germline lookup yields CDR1 GTSNPN and CDR2 SVGIG (reference sequence). V was shortened by 2 bases and J by 7 bases, with 11 bases between the two germline ends. CDR3 bases: TGTGCCTGGAGTAGGCTGGGAGGCGGGGAGCTGTTTTTT. As protein: CAWSRLGGGELFF.

Note on this clonotype: A read error is possible here, since a much larger clone lies one base away. The chain recombines TRBV28 with TRBJ2-7, with unresolved D. CDR3 size: 12 residues. The germline gives CDR1 MDHEN, CDR2 SYDVKM. The CDR3 here is CAGSQDGFEQYF. As DNA, the CDR3 is TGTGCCGGCAGCCAGGACGGTTTCGAGCAGTACTTC.

In its sample, this clonotype was seen a few times. The genes are TRBV6-5 and TRBJ2-1; maybe TRBD2 (5 bases). V lost 4 bases to trimming and J lost 10 bases, with 14 bases between them. This CDR3 comprises 13 residues. Germline values: CDR1 MNHEY, CDR2 SVGAGI. DNA for the CDR3: TGTGCCAGCAGTTGGCGGGTGGGCTCCGAGCAGTTCTTC. This sequence encodes CASSWRVGSEQFF.

The CDR3 spells CASKELSGEQFF. CDR3 DNA: TGTGCCAGCAAAGAGCTATCCGGTGAGCAGTTCTTC. The chain uses TRBV28 and TRBJ2-1; D is uncertain. The CDR3 sequence is 12 residues long. Looked up from germline, CDR1 is MDHEN and CDR2 is SYDVKM. V was clipped by 7 bases and J by 9 bases, with 13 bases between them.

The chain has TRBV6-4 and TRBJ2-2, with TRBD1 as a possible D gene (5 bases). Trimming cost V 2 bases and J 4 bases, with 5 bases left between them. The CDR3 extends over 13 amino acids. The germline gives CDR1 MRHNA, CDR2 SNTAGT. The CDR3 is CASSDRGTGELFF. In nucleotides, the CDR3 is TGTGCCAGCAGTGACAGGGGCACCGGGGAGCTGTTTTTT.